These 6 T cell receptor beta chains originate from one sample sequenced in a study of breast tumors, draining lymph nodes, adjacent tissues. TCRdb reprocessed the multiplex PCR reads via MiXCR and lists one record per CDR3 protein. The sample carries about 230,000 distinct CDR3 sequences, about 32% recorded once. Breast cancer patients provided tissue from their axillary draining lymph nodes. The specimen was axillary lymph node tissue. Source of these receptors: a female donor with breast cancer. Some clones in this sample may be carry-over from other donors' samples.

In its sample, this clonotype was seen many times. V usage is TRBV7-9 and J usage is TRBJ2-1; TRBD2 matches 12 bases. Germline CDR1 is SEHNR and CDR2 is FQNEAQ (reference sequence). Germline trimming cut 7 bases from V and 4 bases from J; bases unmatched to any gene: 5. This CDR3 spans 15 amino acids. CDR3 coding DNA: TGTGCCAGCACCAGGACTAGCGGGAAATACAATGAGCAGTTCTTC. This translates into CASTRTSGKYNEQFF.

The chain joins TRBV24-1 to TRBJ1-2; the D is unclear. The V gene lost 5 bases and the J gene lost 5 bases, with 8 bases spanning the gap. The CDR3 extends over 12 amino acids. CDR1 and CDR2 from the germline V gene are KGHDR and SFDVKD. The CDR3 loop reads CATSALGYGYTF. The CDR3 DNA reads as TGTGCCACCAGTGCCCTGGGGTATGGCTACACCTTC.

The chain links TRBV30 to TRBJ1-6, with 9 nucleotides matching TRBD1. Trimming took 0 bases from V and 6 from J; bases not matched to a gene: 3. Per the germline V gene, CDR1 is GTSNPN and CDR2 is SVGIG (reference sequence). The CDR3 has 15 amino acids. CDR3 bases: TGTGCCTGGAGTGTCAGGACAGGGGCTAATTCACCCCTCCACTTT. This translates into CAWSVRTGANSPLHF.

The rearrangement links TRBV4-2 to TRBJ1-2; D not certain. The CDR3 is 12 amino acids. Per the germline V gene, CDR1 is LGHNA and CDR2 is YNFKEQ. Trimming cost V 7 bases and J 1 base, with 7 bases left between them. The CDR3 nucleotides are TGTGCCAGCAACGGGGATAACTATGGCTACACCTTC. Its translation: CASNGDNYGYTF.

This chain connects TRBV7-8 to TRBJ1-1; D is perhaps TRBD1 (6 bases). This CDR3 spans 17 amino acids. The germline V and J ends were trimmed by 4 bases and 0 bases, with 18 bases remaining between them. The germline V gene encodes CDR1 SGHVS and CDR2 FQNEAQ. CDR3: CASSSPRGAGLNTEAFF. In DNA form, the CDR3 reads TGTGCCAGCAGCTCCCCCAGGGGTGCGGGGCTGAACACTGAAGCTTTCTTT. The full variable domain, rest sourced from reference TRBV7-8 and TRBJ1-1, is GAGVSQSPRYKVAKRGQDVALRCDPISGHVSLFWYQQALGQGPEFLTYFQNEAQLDKSGLPSDRFFAERPEGSVSTLKIQRTQQEDSAVYLCASSSPRGAGLNTEAFFGQGTRLTVV.

This clonotype showed up many times. This rearrangement joins TRBV2 to TRBJ1-5; D is unresolved. Trimming shortened V by 4 bases and J by 7 bases, and 14 bases separated the two germline ends. The CDR3 covers 14 residues. Per germline, CDR1 SNHLY and CDR2 FYNNEI. CDR3 nucleotide sequence: TGTGCCAGCAGTGTGGGAGGGATCGGGCAGCCCCAGCATTTT. Translation: CASSVGGIGQPQHF. Filled out from reference TRBV2 and TRBJ1-5, the complete variable domain reads EPEVTQTPSHQVTQMGQEVILRCVPISNHLYFYWYRQILGQKVEFLVSFYNNEISEKSEIFDDQFSVERPDGSNFTLKIRSTKLEDSAMYFCASSVGGIGQPQHFGDGTRLSIL.